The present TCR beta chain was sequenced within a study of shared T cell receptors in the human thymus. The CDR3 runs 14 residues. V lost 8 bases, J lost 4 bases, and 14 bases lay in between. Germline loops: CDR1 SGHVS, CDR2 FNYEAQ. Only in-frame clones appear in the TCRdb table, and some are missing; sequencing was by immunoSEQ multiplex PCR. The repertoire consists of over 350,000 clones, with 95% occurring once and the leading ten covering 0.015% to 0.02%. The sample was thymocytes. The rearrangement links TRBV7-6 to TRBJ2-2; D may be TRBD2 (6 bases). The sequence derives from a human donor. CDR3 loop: CASRTTFGTGELFF. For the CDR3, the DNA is TGTGCCAGCCGGACTACCTTCGGCACCGGGGAGCTGTTTTTT.